The TCR beta chain under discussion was sequenced for a study of cytomegalovirus exposure and HLA in healthy donors. About the study: HLA-typed donors contributed some 87 million unique TCRs, which were held in an early data release. General study results and limits: Later, TCR association rates were found to vary by HLA locus, highest for DRB1 and lowest for HLA-C. A missense variant in DCLRE1C was later tied to TCR beta V- and J-gene trimming.

On this clone: What it binds is not known.

Every donor was a healthy person donating bone marrow. The PCR was carried out with 60 Vbeta primers and 13 Jbeta primers. Measured with immunoSEQ multiplex PCR; TCRdb has only the in-frame clones, and not every one. Altogether around 130,000 clones are present, roughly 76% being singletons, with the ten largest covering 2% to 2.5%. This CDR3 spans 16 amino acids. The germline gives CDR1 KGHSH, CDR2 LQKENI. With V trimmed by 3 bases and J by 5 bases, 5 bases remained unmatched. The chain employs TRBV18 and TRBJ2-1; 12 bases are a match to TRBD2. Sequencing was done on a sample of PBMCs. The receptor was isolated from a man aged 25-40 years in good health and CMV-seronegative. CDR3 nucleotide sequence: TGTGCCAGCTCACCGGGGGGACTAGCGGGCCACAATGAGCAGTTCTTC. Residues: CASSPGGLAGHNEQFF.